This T cell receptor beta chain is from a study of CXCR3-negative and CXCR3-positive naive CD8 T cells. UMI-labeled 5' RACE TRB cDNA libraries were prepared from the cells. TCRdb reprocessed the 5' RACE reads and stores each CDR3 protein as one record, lacking DNA. Its table records about 28,000 distinct CDR3 sequences. Germline V gene data show CDR1 as MNHEY and CDR2 as SVGAGI. The CDR3 consists of 15 residues. The receptor was isolated from a human donor in good health. Some clones in this sample may be carry-over from other donors' samples. Material: memory CD8+ T cells from blood. The chain has TRBV6-5 and TRBJ2-1. The CDR3: CASSYAGQSYNEQFF.